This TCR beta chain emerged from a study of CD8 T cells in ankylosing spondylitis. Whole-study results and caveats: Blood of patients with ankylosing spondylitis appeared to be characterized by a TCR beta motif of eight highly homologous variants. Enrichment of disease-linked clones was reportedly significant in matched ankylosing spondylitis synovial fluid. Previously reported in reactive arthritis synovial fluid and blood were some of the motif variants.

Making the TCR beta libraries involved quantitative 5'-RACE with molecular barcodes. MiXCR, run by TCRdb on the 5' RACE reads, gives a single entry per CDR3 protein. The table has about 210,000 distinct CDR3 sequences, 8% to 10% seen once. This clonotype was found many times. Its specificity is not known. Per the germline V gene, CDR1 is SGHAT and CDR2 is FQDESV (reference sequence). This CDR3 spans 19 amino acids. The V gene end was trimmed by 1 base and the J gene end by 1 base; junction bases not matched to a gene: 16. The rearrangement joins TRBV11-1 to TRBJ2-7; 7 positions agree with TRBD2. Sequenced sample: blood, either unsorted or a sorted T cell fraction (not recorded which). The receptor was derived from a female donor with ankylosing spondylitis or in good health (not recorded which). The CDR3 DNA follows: TGTGCCAGCAGCTTAGGGCCAGCGGGAAGTCAAATTTCGTCCTACGAGCAGTACTTC. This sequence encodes CASSLGPAGSQISSYEQYF.